These 6 T cell receptor beta chains came from one sample sequenced in a study of blood T cells in healthy people across ages. Combining a sample-barcoded 5' primer with a J-beta primer mix, a second PCR ran for roughly 7 to 11 cycles. TCRdb reprocessed the 5' RACE reads via MiXCR and lists one record per CDR3 protein. The sample has 700,000 to 850,000 distinct CDR3 sequences, around 34% seen once; the top ten hold approximately 13%. The sample was blood. All receptors come from a man aged 18 to 29 in good health.

This clonotype was counted a few times. V gene TRBV27 combines with J gene TRBJ2-3; 9 nucleotides agree with TRBD2. The CDR3 spans 17 residues. The V gene end was trimmed by 4 bases and the J gene end by 3 bases; junction bases not matched to a gene: 11. Germline V lookup: CDR1 MNHEY, CDR2 SMNVEV (reference sequence). The CDR3 DNA sequence: TGTGCCAGCAGTTCAGTTGGGCTAGCGGGGAGAACAGATACGCAGTATTTT. It yields the protein CASSSVGLAGRTDTQYF.

This clonotype was counted once. CDR3 nucleotides: TGTGCCAGCAGTTTCAACGGCTGGGCTAATTATGAGTTCTTC. Encoded protein: CASSFNGWANYEFF. The gene calls are TRBV12-3 or TRBV12-4 and TRBJ2-1, with D unresolved. Trimming stripped 3 bases from V and 14 bases from J, with 20 bases between. The CDR3 is 14 residues long.

The rearrangement joins TRBV6-4 to TRBJ2-7; 15 bases are a match to TRBD2. V shed 1 base and J 7 bases; nucleotides not matched to a gene: 8. This CDR3 has 17 amino acids. Looked up from germline, CDR1 is MRHNA and CDR2 is SNTAGT. The chain's CDR3 is CASSDWGTSGGPNEQYF. The CDR3 DNA reads as TGTGCCAGCAGTGACTGGGGGACTAGCGGGGGGCCCAATGAGCAGTACTTC.

In its sample, this clonotype was seen a few times. J is TRBJ1-1 and V is TRBV20-1; tentatively, D is TRBD1 (6 bases). From germline, CDR1 is DFQATT and CDR2 SNEGSKA (reference sequence). The CDR3 length is 12 residues. The V end lost 0 bases, the J end lost 8 bases, and 10 bases lay between the germline ends. The CDR3 sequence: CSAREAGGEAFF. CDR3 DNA sequence: TGCAGTGCTAGAGAGGCGGGGGGCGAAGCTTTCTTT.

This clonotype was counted a few times. The chain joins TRBV6-1 to TRBJ1-2; TRBD1 might be the D (5 bases). Deletions cut 3 bases from V and 8 bases from J, with 19 bases between. This CDR3 has 15 amino acids. Germline-derived CDR1 and CDR2 are MNHNS and SASEGT. The CDR3 is CASSDWDVGSVGYTF. The CDR3 coding sequence is TGTGCCAGCAGTGACTGGGACGTGGGCAGTGTCGGCTACACCTTC.

V gene TRBV11-2 combines with J gene TRBJ2-1; 16 nucleotides match TRBD2. Trimming at V came to 5 bases and at J to 2 bases, leaving 3 bases not matched to a gene. The V gene's germline CDR1 is SGHAT and CDR2 FQNNGV. The CDR3 runs 17 residues. This CDR3 reads CASSRGLAGGAYNEQFF. CDR3 DNA: TGTGCCAGCAGCAGGGGACTAGCGGGAGGGGCCTACAATGAGCAGTTCTTC. The whole variable domain, remainder taken from reference TRBV11-2 and TRBJ2-1, is EAGVAQSPRYKIIEKRQSVAFWCNPISGHATLYWYQQILGQGPKLLIQFQNNGVVDDSQLPKDRFSAERLKGVDSTLKIQPAKLEDSAVYLCASSRGLAGGAYNEQFFGPGTRLTVL.